The 12 T cell receptor beta chains listed next were all sequenced from one sample in a study of cytomegalovirus exposure and HLA in healthy donors. The PCR contained 60 Vbeta and 13 Jbeta primers. Assay: immunoSEQ multiplex PCR; the TCRdb copy retains only in-frame clones and omits some. The data contain some 200,000 clones, roughly 13% of them singletons. Sequencing used PBMCs. The source of these receptors is a middle-aged man in good health and CMV-seropositive.

This clone has just a few counts. The CDR3 DNA sequence: TGCAGCGTTGGGACAGGGCCAGATACGCAGTATTTT. The encoded protein is CSVGTGPDTQYF. The V and J genes are TRBV29-1 and TRBJ2-3, with 8 bases matching TRBD1. This CDR3 has 12 amino acids. Trimming at V came to 4 bases and at J to 4 bases, leaving 1 base not matched to a gene. Germline values: CDR1 SQVTM, CDR2 ANQGSEA.

There are a few counts of this clone. This chain connects TRBV9 to TRBJ1-3; 8 bases fit TRBD1. With V trimmed by 0 bases and J by 0 bases, 5 bases remained unmatched. This CDR3 is 17 amino acids long. CDR1 and CDR2 from the germline V gene are SGDLS and YYNGEE. In nucleotides, the CDR3 is TGTGCCAGCAGCGTAGGGGGACAGGCGAACTCTGGAAACACCATATATTTT. Translated, it gives CASSVGGQANSGNTIYF.

The V and J genes are TRBV5-1 and TRBJ2-5; weak D call: TRBD2 (5 bases). The CDR3 length is 14 residues. Looked up from germline, CDR1 is SGHRS and CDR2 is YFSETQ. Trimming removed 0 bases at V and 5 bases at J, with 11 bases between. CDR3 in DNA: TGCGCCAGCAGCTTGGCCGGACTCCGGGAGACCCAGTACTTC. This translates into CASSLAGLRETQYF.

The chain combines TRBV7-6 with TRBJ1-2, with TRBD1 matching 9 bases. The CDR3 consists of 15 residues. V trimming: 5 bases; J trimming: 7 bases; junction bases outside the gene matches: 11. Germline V gene data show CDR1 as SGHVS and CDR2 as FNYEAQ. CDR3 DNA: TGTGCCAGCAGCCCAGTAGAACAGGGGGCGGTTGGCTACACCTTC. Translation gives CASSPVEQGAVGYTF.

In this sample, this clone turned up a few times. J is TRBJ1-3 and V is TRBV5-1, with D unresolved. V gave up 0 bases and J gave up 0 bases, with 4 bases separating them. Germline V gene sequence: CDR1 SGHRS, CDR2 YFSETQ. The CDR3 runs to 14 residues. In DNA, the CDR3 is TGCGCCAGCAGCTTGGGCTACTCTGGAAACACCATATATTTT. This translates into CASSLGYSGNTIYF.

The rearrangement uses TRBV5-4 and TRBJ1-1; TRBD1 matches at 10 bases. This CDR3 has 18 residues. Per germline, CDR1 SGHNT and CDR2 YYREEE (reference sequence). V lost 4 bases and J lost 1; bases outside the gene matches: 13. CDR3 in amino acids: CASSQRRQGAAPNTEAFF. CDR3 bases: TGTGCCAGCAGCCAACGGCGACAGGGGGCGGCTCCGAACACTGAAGCTTTCTTT.

The rearrangement uses TRBV29-1 and TRBJ2-6; D remains unclear. The germline V gene encodes CDR1 SQVTM and CDR2 ANQGSEA. V was pared by 2 bases and J by 0 bases, with 8 bases between. The CDR3 is made up of 15 amino acids. The CDR3 DNA is TGCAGCGTTGAATCACAGAACTCTGGGGCCAACGTCCTGACTTTC. This gives the protein CSVESQNSGANVLTF.

This chain links TRBV6-5 with TRBJ1-4; D is undetermined. The CDR3 spans 13 residues. The germline V and J ends were trimmed by 7 bases and 5 bases, with 11 bases remaining between them. Germline values: CDR1 MNHEY, CDR2 SVGAGI. The CDR3: CASKERYNEKLFF. CDR3 DNA sequence: TGTGCCAGCAAAGAGAGATACAATGAAAAACTGTTTTTT.

The V and J genes are TRBV30 and TRBJ2-7; D is unresolved. Trimming pared 7 bases from V and 3 bases from J, leaving 10 bases between. Germline assignment: CDR1 GTSNPN and CDR2 SVGIG (reference sequence). This CDR3 has 11 residues. The CDR3 here is CASEDIYEQYF. CDR3 coding DNA: TGTGCCTCAGAAGACATCTACGAGCAGTACTTC. Looking up the rest from reference TRBV30 and TRBJ2-7 gives the full variable domain: SQTIHQWPATLVQPVGSPLSLECTVEGTSNPNLYWYRQAAGRGLQLLFYSVGIGQISSEVPQNLSASRPQDRQFILSSKKLLLSDSGFYLCASEDIYEQYFGPGTRLTVT.

The rearrangement uses TRBV6-1 and TRBJ2-5; TRBD2 is a possible D gene (6 bases). Germline CDR1 MNHNS, CDR2 SASEGT. Trimming removed 5 bases from V and 1 base from J, with 11 bases in between. The length of the CDR3 is 14 residues. The CDR3 sequence: CASSQLASQETQYF. In DNA, the CDR3 is TGTGCCAGCAGTCAACTAGCTTCCCAAGAGACCCAGTACTTC.

The sample holds a few counts of this clone. The CDR3 sequence is CASSFGGTGWVEQYV. Written as DNA, the CDR3 is TGTGCCAGCAGTTTTGGCGGGACAGGGTGGGTAGAGCAGTACGTC. The genes are TRBV28 and TRBJ2-7; 9 bases line up with TRBD1. Trimming took 3 bases from V and 7 from J; bases not matched to a gene: 10. CDR1 is MDHEN, CDR2 SYDVKM, per germline. The CDR3 covers 15 residues.

V is TRBV4-3 and J is TRBJ1-4, with TRBD1 matching over 9 bases. The V and J ends lost 4 bases and 6 bases, in that order; junction bases with no gene match: 9. The CDR3 spans 16 residues. Germline lookup yields CDR1 LGHNA and CDR2 YSLEER. The CDR3 nucleotides read TGCGCCAGCAGCCGACGGATACAGGGGGCGGATGAAAAACTGTTTTTT. This codes for CASSRRIQGADEKLFF.